Shown below are 12 T cell receptor beta chains from a single sample sequenced in a study of cytomegalovirus exposure and HLA in healthy donors. PCR used 60 Vbeta primers and 13 Jbeta primers. The repertoire was sequenced with immunoSEQ multiplex PCR; TCRdb's copy has only in-frame clones and lacks some. Of 60,000 to 85,000 clones in the sample, around 74% were seen once. The sample taken for sequencing was PBMCs. Receptors were obtained from a human donor in good health.

Of note for this clone: One junction end does not reproduce the germline sequence, and a read error may be involved. CDR3 DNA: TGTGCCGGGAGACAGGGTACGAGCACAGATACGCAGTATTTT. Its translation: CAGRQGTSTDTQYF. The chain is built from TRBV30 and TRBJ2-3; 7 nucleotides match TRBD1. The CDR3 is 14 residues long. CDR1 and CDR2 from the germline V gene are GTSNPN and SVGIG (reference sequence).

V and J are TRBV28 and TRBJ2-7; 10 bases are a match to TRBD1. The germline gives CDR1 MDHEN, CDR2 SYDVKM. The CDR3 consists of 15 residues. J gave up 5 bases and V 0 bases, and 4 bases lay outside the gene matches. CDR3 DNA: TGTGCCAGCAGTTTATGGACAGGGGGCAGGGACGAGCAGTACTTC. It specifies CASSLWTGGRDEQYF.

V gene TRBV27 combines with J gene TRBJ2-1; 7 bases are a match to TRBD1. The CDR3 sequence is 15 residues long. V gave up 3 bases and J gave up 1 base; unmatched junction bases: 3. Germline V gene lookup returns CDR1 MNHEY and CDR2 SMNVEV (reference sequence). CDR3 sequence reads: CASSFYRGSYNEQFF. The CDR3 DNA sequence: TGTGCCAGCAGTTTCTACAGGGGTTCCTACAATGAGCAGTTCTTC.

The V call is TRBV5-1, the J call TRBJ2-5; the match to TRBD2 covers 12 bases. Losses at the gene ends were 4 bases for V and 2 bases for J; bases not matched to a gene: 3. Germline assignment: CDR1 SGHRS and CDR2 YFSETQ. This CDR3 has 15 amino acids. This CDR3 reads CASSRLAGAQETQYF. Written as DNA, the CDR3 is TGCGCCAGCAGCCGACTAGCGGGAGCGCAAGAGACCCAGTACTTC. Together with reference TRBV5-1 and TRBJ2-5, the CDR3 gives the full variable domain: KAGVTQTPRYLIKTRGQQVTLSCSPISGHRSVSWYQQTPGQGLQFLFEYFSETQRNKGNFPGRFSGRQFSNSRSEMNVSTLELGDSALYLCASSRLAGAQETQYFGPGTRLLVL.

J is TRBJ2-7 and V is TRBV21-1; the table's TRBD2 call for D was not verified on the DNA. TRBV21-1 is recorded as a pseudogene. This CDR3 spans 15 amino acids. The CDR3 DNA reads TGTGCCAGCAGCAAAGGGACTAGCGGTTACTACGAGCAGTACTTC. Amino acids: CASSKGTSGYYEQYF.

This rearrangement joins TRBV27 to TRBJ2-2; 7 bases map to TRBD1. The CDR3 totals 14 residues. The ends lost 6 bases at V and 1 base at J; junction bases unmatched: 2. Germline V gives CDR1 MNHEY, CDR2 SMNVEV (reference sequence). The DNA of the CDR3 is TGTGCCAGCAGCTGGACAGGGAACACCGGGGAGCTGTTTTTT. Translation: CASSWTGNTGELFF.

The rearrangement joins TRBV5-1 to TRBJ1-2; 8 positions agree with TRBD1. With 0 bases clipped from V and 6 bases from J, the junction kept 10 bases outside the gene matches. The germline V gene has CDR1 SGHRS and CDR2 YFSETQ. The CDR3 runs 16 residues. The CDR3 loop is CASSLDSWTGKDGYTF. The CDR3 coding sequence is TGCGCCAGCAGCTTGGATAGTTGGACAGGGAAGGATGGCTACACCTTC.

The CDR3 loop reads CASTSRSGLTRETQYF. In DNA form, the CDR3 reads TGTGCCAGCACCTCAAGGTCGGGATTAACTCGAGAGACCCAGTACTTC. The chain has TRBV7-9 and TRBJ2-5, with a tentative D call TRBD2 (5 bases). CDR3 length: 16 amino acids. V was trimmed by 7 bases and J by 4 bases, leaving 22 bases between them. Germline CDR1 reads SEHNR; CDR2 reads FQNEAQ (reference sequence).

This chain links TRBV13 with TRBJ2-7; D possibly corresponds to TRBD1 (6 bases). V lost 3 bases and J 0 bases, leaving 9 bases between the germline ends. The CDR3 is 14 residues long. Germline V gene data show CDR1 as PRHDT and CDR2 as FYEKMQ (reference sequence). The CDR3 here is CASSLQGSSYEQYF. CDR3 nucleotides: TGTGCCAGCAGCTTGCAGGGGAGCTCCTACGAGCAGTACTTC.

CDR3 sequence: CASSLTGQSQETQYF. Here the CDR3 DNA reads TGTGCCAGCAGCTTAACGGGACAGAGCCAAGAGACCCAGTACTTC. The chain is built from TRBV7-8 and TRBJ2-5; 7 positions match TRBD1. V dropped 2 bases and J dropped 1; count of bases not matched to a gene: 4. This CDR3 spans 15 amino acids. Germline lookup yields CDR1 SGHVS and CDR2 FQNEAQ.

V gene TRBV6-4 combines with J gene TRBJ1-2, with 11 bases aligning to TRBD1. CDR3 size: 17 residues. With 3 bases clipped from V and 8 bases from J, the junction kept 14 bases outside the gene matches. The V gene's germline CDR1 is MRHNA and CDR2 SNTAGT. The CDR3 DNA sequence: TGTGCCAGCAGTGAGCACCACAGGACAGGGGGCGCGAAAGGCTACACCTTC. This gives the protein CASSEHHRTGGAKGYTF.

This clone came up once. The chain carries TRBV27 and TRBJ1-1; 7 positions match TRBD1. The germline V gene encodes CDR1 MNHEY and CDR2 SMNVEV (reference sequence). CDR3 length: 15 amino acids. V lost 5 bases and J lost 3; bases outside the gene matches: 9. The CDR3, as DNA: TGTGCCAGCAGTCGACAGGGTGCGGGGTACACTGAAGCTTTCTTT. This codes for CASSRQGAGYTEAFF.